The rows below give T cell receptor beta chains drawn from one sample of a study of T cell clonotyping in hematopoietic cell transplantation. Produced via immunoSEQ multiplex PCR; TCRdb's table is partial and in-frame only. The data show about 7,100 clones, with almost 90% seen just once and approximately 4% held by the top ten. Sequencing used peripheral blood mononuclear cells, obtained before stem cell transplant. The receptors were gathered from a man aged 25-45 years with acute myeloid leukemia. Some clones in this sample may be carry-over from other donors' samples. The CDR3 runs from the conserved cysteine through the conserved F or W. The D gene is left open where the match is weak. Size is stated for part of the rows, as once, few or many counts, or as a class when the clone is expanded.

J gene	clone size	D gene	V gene	CDR3 protein	CDR3 DNA
TRBJ1-1	-	-	TRBV7-3	CASSLAGPNTEAFF	TGTGCCAGCAGCTTAGCAGGGCCAAACACTGAAGCTTTCTTT
TRBJ2-3	-	TRBD1	TRBV7-9	CASSAWTGATDTQYF	TGTGCCAGCAGCGCCTGGACAGGGGCGACAGATACGCAGTATTTT
TRBJ2-5	-	-	TRBV18	CASSPSVQETQYF	TGTGCCAGCTCACCGTCCGTGCAAGAGACCCAGTACTTC
TRBJ1-2	-	TRBD1	TRBV7-2	CASTIRDRGRYYGYTF	TGTGCCAGCACCATTCGGGACAGGGGGCGTTATTATGGCTACACCTTC
TRBJ2-3	-	-	TRBV7-3	CASSRTVADTQYF	TGTGCCAGCAGCCGCACTGTAGCAGATACGCAGTATTTT
TRBJ2-5	once	TRBD2	TRBV27	CASSFRLAGGLGETQYF	TGTGCCAGCAGTTTCCGATTAGCGGGAGGGCTAGGAGAGACCCAGTACTTC
TRBJ1-2	-	TRBD1	TRBV7-9	CASSGGDSRTGYTF	TGTGCCAGCAGCGGGGGGGACAGCCGCACCGGCTACACCTTC
TRBJ2-7	-	TRBD2	TRBV7-6	CASSPEGLAGLEQYF	TGTGCCAGCAGCCCCGAGGGACTAGCGGGACTCGAGCAGTACTTC
TRBJ2-5	-	-	TRBV6-5	CASSYLPGAQETQYF	TGTGCCAGCAGTTACTTACCGGGGGCGCAAGAGACCCAGTACTTC
TRBJ1-5	-	-	TRBV30	CAWSGNRDQPQHF	TGTGCCTGGAGTGGTAACAGGGATCAGCCCCAGCATTTT
TRBJ2-3	-	-	TRBV6-6	CASSYLLGPSTDTQYF	TGTGCCAGCAGTTACCTTTTGGGGCCAAGCACAGATACGCAGTATTTT
TRBJ2-7	-	TRBD2	TRBV7-9	CASSLGLSGSGNEQYF	TGTGCCAGCAGCCTAGGGTTGAGCGGGAGCGGGAACGAGCAGTACTTC